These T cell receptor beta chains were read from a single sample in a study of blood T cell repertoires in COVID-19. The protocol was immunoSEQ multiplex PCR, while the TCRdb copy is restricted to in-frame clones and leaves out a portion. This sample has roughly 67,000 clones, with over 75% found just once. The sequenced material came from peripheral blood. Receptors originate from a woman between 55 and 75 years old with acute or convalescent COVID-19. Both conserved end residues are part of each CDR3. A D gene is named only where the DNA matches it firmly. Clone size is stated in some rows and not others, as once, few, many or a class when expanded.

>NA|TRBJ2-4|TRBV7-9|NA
TGTGCCAGCAGCTTCGGGGGGCAAAACATTCAGTACTTC
CASSFGGQNIQYF
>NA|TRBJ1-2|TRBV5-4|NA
TGTGCCAGCAGCCCCAGAGACTTTAACTATGGCTACACCTTC
CASSPRDFNYGYTF
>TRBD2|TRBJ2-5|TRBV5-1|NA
TGCGCCAGCAGCCCCGGACTAGCGGGAGAAGAGGAAGAGACCCAGTACTTC
CASSPGLAGEEEETQYF
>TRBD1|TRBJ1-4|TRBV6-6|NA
TGTGCCAGCAGCTTCGGACAGGGGGGGGAAAAACTGTTTTTT
CASSFGQGGEKLFF
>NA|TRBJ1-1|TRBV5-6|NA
TGTGCCAGCACCCCGAGGGTGAACACTGAAGCTTTCTTT
CASTPRVNTEAFF
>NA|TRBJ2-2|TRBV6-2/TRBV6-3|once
TGTGCCAGCAGCTCCCCGATAGGGGGAACCACCGGGGAGCTGTTTTTT
CASSSPIGGTTGELFF
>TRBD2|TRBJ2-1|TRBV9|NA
TGTGCCAGCAGCGTAGAAGTTAGCGGGGGGGACAATGAGCAGTTCTTC
CASSVEVSGGDNEQFF
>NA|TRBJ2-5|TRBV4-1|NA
TGCGCCAGCAGCCAATTTACCAGTGAGACCCAGTACTTC
CASSQFTSETQYF
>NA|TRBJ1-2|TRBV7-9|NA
TGTGCCAGCAGCTTCGAGAACTATGGCTACACCTTC
CASSFENYGYTF
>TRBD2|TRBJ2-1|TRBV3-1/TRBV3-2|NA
TGTGCCAGCAGCCAAGCACTAGCGTCCAATGAGCAGTTCTTC
CASSQALASNEQFF
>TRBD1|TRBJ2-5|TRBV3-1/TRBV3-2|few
TGTGCCAGCAGCCAAGATCATGGGACAGGATTTAAAGAGACCCAGTACTTC
CASSQDHGTGFKETQYF
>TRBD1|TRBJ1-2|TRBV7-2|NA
TGTGCCAGCAGCTTGTTACAGGGGGCAGACTATGGCTACACCTTC
CASSLLQGADYGYTF
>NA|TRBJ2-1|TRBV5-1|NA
TGCGCCAGCAGCTTGGCCTCCAACAACAGGAATGAGCAGTTCTTC
CASSLASNNRNEQFF
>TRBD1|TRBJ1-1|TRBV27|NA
TGTGCCAGCAGTTGGACAGGGATCGGCACTGAAGCTTTCTTT
CASSWTGIGTEAFF
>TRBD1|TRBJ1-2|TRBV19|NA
TGTGCCAGTAGTATAGGCCGGGACAGGATGAGGCTCGGCTATGGCTACACCTTC
CASSIGRDRMRLGYGYTF
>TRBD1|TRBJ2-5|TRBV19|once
TGTGCCAGTAACCTAGGGGGCGCGGAGACCCAGTACTTC
CASNLGGAETQYF
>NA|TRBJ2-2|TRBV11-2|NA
TGTGCCAGCAGCTTTTTGGGAGTGGGGAACGGGGAGCTGTTTTTT
CASSFLGVGNGELFF
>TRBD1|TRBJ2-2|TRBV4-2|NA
TGTGCCAGCAGGACCACCGGGACAGGCGTACGCGGGGAGCTGTTTTTT
CASRTTGTGVRGELFF
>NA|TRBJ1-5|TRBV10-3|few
TGTGCCAGCTCCACAGGGAATCAGCCCCAGCATTTT
CASSTGNQPQHF
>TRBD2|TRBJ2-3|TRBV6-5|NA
TGTGCCACCATTAGCGGGAGATCAGATACGCAGTATTTT
CATISGRSDTQYF
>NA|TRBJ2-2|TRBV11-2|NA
TGTGCCAGCAGCTTAGATCCCGGGTCCGGGGAGCTGTTTTTT
CASSLDPGSGELFF
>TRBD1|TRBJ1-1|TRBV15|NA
TGTGCCACCAGCAGAGGTCGGACAGGCCCTATGAACACTGAAGCTTTCTTT
CATSRGRTGPMNTEAFF
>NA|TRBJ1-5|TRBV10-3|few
TGTGCCATCAGTCCATCGACAGATAGCAATCAGCCCCAGCATTTT
CAISPSTDSNQPQHF
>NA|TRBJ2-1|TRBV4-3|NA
TGCGCCAGCAGCCAAGATTGGGCTCACTCCTACAATGAGCAGTTCTTC
CASSQDWAHSYNEQFF
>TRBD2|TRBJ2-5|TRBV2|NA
TGTGCCAGCAGGACGACTAGCGGGGGGGAAGAGACCCAGTACTTC
CASRTTSGGEETQYF
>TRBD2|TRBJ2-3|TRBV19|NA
TGTGCCAGTAGACACCTAGCGGGAAGCACAGATACGCAGTATTTT
CASRHLAGSTDTQYF
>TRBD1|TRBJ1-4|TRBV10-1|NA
TGCGCCAGCCCAAGGGGACAGGGGTTGCGGGAAAAACTGTTTTTT
CASPRGQGLREKLFF
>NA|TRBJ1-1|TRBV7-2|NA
TGTGCCAGCAGCTTATTAGGGGGGGCTGAAGCTTTCTTT
CASSLLGGAEAFF
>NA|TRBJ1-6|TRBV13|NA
TGTGCCAGCAGCCCGCGGGCGTCGAGTTCACCCCTCCACTTT
CASSPRASSSPLHF
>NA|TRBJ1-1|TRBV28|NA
TGTGCCAGCAGTTTATTGAAGAGAGACACTGAAGCTTTCTTT
CASSLLKRDTEAFF
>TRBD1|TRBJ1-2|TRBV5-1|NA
TGCGCCAGCAGCTCGCTGACAGGGGGGAACTATGGCTACACCTTC
CASSSLTGGNYGYTF
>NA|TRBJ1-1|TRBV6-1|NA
TGTGCCAGCAGTGAAAGAGACAACCGTCCCTTCCCAGAAGCTTTCTTT
CASSERDNRPFPEAFF
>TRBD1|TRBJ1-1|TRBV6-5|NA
TGTGCCAGCAGTATTACAGGGGGAGAAATCACTGAAGCTTTCTTT
CASSITGGEITEAFF
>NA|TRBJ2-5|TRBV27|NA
TGTGCCAGCAGTTTATCGATGACAAGGCCCTGGGCCCAGTACTTC
CASSLSMTRPWAQYF
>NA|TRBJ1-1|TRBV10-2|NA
TGCGCCAGCAGTGAGGACAGGTGGTTTACTGAAGCTTTCTTT
CASSEDRWFTEAFF
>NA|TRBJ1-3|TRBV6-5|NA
TGTGCCAGCAGTTTCAATGGAAACACCATATATTTT
CASSFNGNTIYF
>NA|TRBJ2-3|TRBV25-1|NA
TGTGCCAGCAGTCCAGGGATACTCACAGATACGCAGTATTTT
CASSPGILTDTQYF
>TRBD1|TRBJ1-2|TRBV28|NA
TGTGCCAGCTTTTCAGGGACAGGGATCAATGGCTACACCTTC
CASFSGTGINGYTF
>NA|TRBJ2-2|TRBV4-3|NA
TGCGCCAGCAGCCCACAGGGGCGCGGGGTCGGGGAGCTGTTTTTT
CASSPQGRGVGELFF
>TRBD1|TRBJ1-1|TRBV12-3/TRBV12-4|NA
TGTGCCAGCAGTTTAGCGCAGGGGGCGCGAGCTTTCTTT
CASSLAQGARAFF
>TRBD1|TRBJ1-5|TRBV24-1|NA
TGTGCCACCAGTGACGCCGGGACAGGGAATAGCAATCAGCCCCAGCATTTT
CATSDAGTGNSNQPQHF
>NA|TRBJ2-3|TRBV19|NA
TGTGCCAGTAGCGGTGGCTGGAGCCTAGGTACGCAGTATTTT
CASSGGWSLGTQYF
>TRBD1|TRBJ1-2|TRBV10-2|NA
TGCGCCAGCAGTGATGGGCGGGGCAGGGGGAACTATGGCTACACCTTC
CASSDGRGRGNYGYTF
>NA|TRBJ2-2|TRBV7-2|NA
TGTGCCAGCAGCTGGCAGGGGTCCTACACCGGGGAGCTGTTTTTT
CASSWQGSYTGELFF
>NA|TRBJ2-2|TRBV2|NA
TGTGCCAGCACCCGGGGAATAAACACCGGGGAGCTGTTTTTT
CASTRGINTGELFF
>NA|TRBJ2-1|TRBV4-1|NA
TGCGCCAGCAGCCAAGTGGCTAGCGCAAATGAGCAGTTCTTC
CASSQVASANEQFF
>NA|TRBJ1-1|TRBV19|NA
TGTGCCAGTAGCCCTGAGGGGGGGGATATGAACACTGAAGCTTTCTTT
CASSPEGGDMNTEAFF
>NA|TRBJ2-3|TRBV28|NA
TGTGCCAGCAGTGCCCGGGCTGACGGGAGTGATACGCAGTATTTT
CASSARADGSDTQYF
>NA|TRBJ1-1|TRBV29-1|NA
TGCAGCGTTGAAATCGGGGTATTAGCGGTTGAAGCTTTCTTT
CSVEIGVLAVEAFF